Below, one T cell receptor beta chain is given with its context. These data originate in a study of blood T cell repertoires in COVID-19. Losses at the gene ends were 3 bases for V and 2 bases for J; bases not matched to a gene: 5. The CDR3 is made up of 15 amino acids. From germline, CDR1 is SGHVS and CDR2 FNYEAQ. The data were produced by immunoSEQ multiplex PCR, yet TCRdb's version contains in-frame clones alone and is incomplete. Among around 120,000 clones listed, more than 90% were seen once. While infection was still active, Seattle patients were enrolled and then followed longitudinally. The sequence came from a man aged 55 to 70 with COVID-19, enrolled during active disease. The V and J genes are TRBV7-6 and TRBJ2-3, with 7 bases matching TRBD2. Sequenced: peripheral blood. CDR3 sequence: CASSFQSGTTDTQYF. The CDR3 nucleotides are TGTGCCAGCAGCTTCCAAAGCGGGACCACAGATACGCAGTATTTT.